These T cell receptor beta chains were read from a single sample in a study of T cell changes during pregnancy in multiple sclerosis. Only in-frame clones appear in the TCRdb table, and some are missing; sequencing was by immunoSEQ multiplex PCR. The sample consists of about 52,000 clones, around nine tenths of them appearing once. This sample comprised CD4+ T cells from peripheral blood mononuclear cells, obtained before pregnancy. The receptors stem from a female donor with multiple sclerosis, enrolled in a pregnancy study. The CDR3 runs from the conserved cysteine through the conserved F or W.

v_call	j_call	cdr3_aa
TRBV19	TRBJ1-1	CASSIRQGYTEAFF
TRBV6-5	TRBJ2-5	CASSYGVAGVETQYF
TRBV19	TRBJ1-1	CAASTRTEAFF
TRBV6-1	TRBJ1-3	CASSRTTSGNTIYF
TRBV19	TRBJ2-2	CASISGQVWAGELFF
TRBV5-1	TRBJ2-5	CASSPGGWVAQETQYF
TRBV5-5	TRBJ1-5	CASSLDPGQVSNQPQHF
TRBV18	TRBJ2-2	CASSHNSRDLSGELFF
TRBV6-6	TRBJ1-2	CASRQVPGLSYGYTF
TRBV27	TRBJ1-1	CASSFYRQNTEAFF
TRBV15	TRBJ2-3	CATSRWPPTSGGTDTQYF
TRBV7-2	TRBJ2-7	CASSLGVFQGYEQYF
TRBV6-1	TRBJ1-2	CASSETSRRSYGYTF
TRBV5-1	TRBJ2-7	CASKTGPRTASYEQYF
TRBV5-1	TRBJ1-3	CASSLTGSSGNTIYF
TRBV29-1	TRBJ2-5	CSVSSGAGGTQYF
TRBV30	TRBJ1-1	CAWRGETGRKHTEAFF
TRBV6-1	TRBJ2-1	CASSERTGGSGEQFF
TRBV27	TRBJ2-6	CASSLVAGANVLTF
TRBV10-3	TRBJ2-3	CAIRPPGSTDTQYF
TRBV27	TRBJ1-2	CASSPDRVPGNYGYTF
TRBV10-1	TRBJ2-5	CASSAPGQGPRETQYF
TRBV2	TRBJ2-5	CASSNREKETQYF
TRBV15	TRBJ2-3	CATSALETGTGDEDTQYF
TRBV5-4	TRBJ1-2	CASSLRDRNYGYTF
TRBV11-2	TRBJ2-3	CASSLGQGNTQYF
TRBV11-3	TRBJ2-2	CASSSRMVFGETGELFF
TRBV29-1	TRBJ2-7	CSVGTSGGYEQYF
TRBV11-3	TRBJ2-1	CASSLGLDDNEQFF
TRBV11-2	TRBJ1-1	CASSLERVPTEAFF
TRBV5-6	TRBJ1-2	CASRPRGDNYGYTF
TRBV19	TRBJ1-3	CASSMTQGFGGNTIYF
TRBV14	TRBJ1-1	CASSLQMNTEAFF
TRBV2	TRBJ1-6	CASSERLNSPLHF
TRBV27	TRBJ2-3	CASSLNVGGVADTQYF
TRBV19	TRBJ2-1	CASSIYGVLAGGSYNEQFF
TRBV11-2	TRBJ2-7	CASSRRLAGIYATYEQYF
TRBV18	TRBJ2-7	CASSPLAGNEQYF
TRBV5-4	TRBJ1-2	CASSPTGAGYGYTF
TRBV5-6	TRBJ2-2	CASSLYGQANTGELFF
TRBV5-1	TRBJ1-3	CASSSGGLGNTIYF
TRBV21-1	TRBJ2-5	CASSRPLETQYF
TRBV19	TRBJ2-3	CASSTGGLAGPGGTQYF
TRBV5-6	TRBJ2-3	CASSLAWAGRTDTQYF
TRBV5-8	TRBJ2-2	CASSLLTGANTGELFF
TRBV7-9	TRBJ1-1	CASSLAQGGTEAFF
TRBV29-1	TRBJ1-1	CSAGTGSTEAFF
TRBV19	TRBJ2-1	CASSITSAPYNEQFF
TRBV27	TRBJ2-5	CASSFLAGGTQYF
TRBV19	TRBJ2-1	CASSILTQRLAGGNDEQFF